Below, 6 T cell receptor beta chains from the same sample are listed, as sequenced in a study of CD8 T cells in ankylosing spondylitis. Antigen specificity for these receptors is unknown. Each CDR3 protein is one row after TCRdb ran MiXCR on the 5' RACE reads. The table shows 400,000 or so distinct CDR3 sequences, with 26% occurring only once. Overall study findings and caveats: Seemingly distinctive of ankylosing spondylitis blood was a TCR beta motif formed by eight highly homologous variants.

Sequences were obtained from blood, either unsorted or a sorted T cell fraction (not recorded which). All receptors come from a male donor with ankylosing spondylitis.

The table lists this clonotype with a few counts. The rearrangement links TRBV7-2 to TRBJ1-1; D is uncertain. Germline lookup yields CDR1 SGHTA and CDR2 FQGNSA. The CDR3 spans 13 residues. The ends were cut back, 5 bases at V and 1 base at J, with 8 bases in the middle. Here the CDR3 DNA reads TGTGCCAGCAGCGCTACAACGAACACTGAAGCTTTCTTT. Its translation is CASSATTNTEAFF.

This clonotype was seen only once. This chain connects TRBV5-5 to TRBJ1-2; 8 bases map to TRBD1. The V segment lost 3 bases and the J segment 3 bases; nucleotides outside the gene matches: 4. Germline CDR1 SGHKS, CDR2 YYEKEE (reference sequence). CDR3 length: 14 residues. CDR3 nucleotides: TGTGCCAGCAGCTCCGGACAGGGCGACTATGGCTACACCTTC. Protein sequence: CASSSGQGDYGYTF.

The J gene is TRBJ2-2, the V gene TRBV19, with 10 bases identical to TRBD1. In germline, CDR1 is LNHDA, CDR2 SQIVND (reference sequence). CDR3 length: 15 residues. V lost 4 bases, J lost 6 bases, and 5 bases stayed unmatched. This CDR3 reads CASSNDRGPAGELFF. CDR3 nucleotide sequence: TGTGCCAGTAGTAACGACAGGGGGCCGGCCGGGGAGCTGTTTTTT.

This clonotype was seen only once. V and J are TRBV18 and TRBJ2-7; a possible D gene is TRBD2 (6 bases). The germline V gene encodes CDR1 KGHSH and CDR2 LQKENI. V was cut by 4 bases and J by 0 bases, with 10 bases left in between. The CDR3 loop spans 14 amino acids. The CDR3 protein is CASSLRESSYEQYV. The DNA of the CDR3 is TGTGCCAGCTCACTCCGGGAGAGCTCCTACGAGCAGTACGTC.

This chain connects TRBV12-3 or TRBV12-4 to TRBJ1-5; D ambiguous. The CDR3 runs 15 residues. V was shortened by 6 bases and J by 1 base, with 13 bases between the two germline ends. Here the CDR3 DNA reads TGTGCCAGCAGCGCCCTAAATCAGAGCAATCAGCCCCAGCATTTT. It encodes CASSALNQSNQPQHF.

The chain links TRBV12-3 or TRBV12-4 to TRBJ2-2; 7 nucleotides line up with TRBD2. Trimming at V came to 4 bases and at J to 4 bases, leaving 3 bases not matched to a gene. There are 14 residues in the CDR3. CDR3 coding DNA: TGTGCCAGCAGTTCCGGGGGGTTCACCGGGGAGCTGTTTTTT. Translation: CASSSGGFTGELFF.